This is a list of T cell receptor beta chains from one sample in a study of Graves' ophthalmopathy and Graves' hyperthyroidism. TCRdb re-derived calls from the multiplex PCR reads in MiXCR, one entry per CDR3 protein. The repertoire consists of a few hundred thousand distinct CDR3 sequences, with around 19% occurring once and the leading ten covering about 1.4%. Sequencing used peripheral blood. These TCRs come from a woman younger than 30 with Graves' ophthalmopathy. Both conserved end residues are part of each CDR3. Fields, in order: D gene, J gene, clone size, V gene, CDR3 protein, CDR3 DNA. A D gene is named only where the DNA matches it firmly. Expanded clones get a size class; other rows say once, few or many, or leave the size out.

TRBD2 | TRBJ2-7 | many | TRBV27 | CASRLAGGPLNEQYF | TGTGCCAGCAGATTAGCGGGAGGGCCCCTGAACGAGCAGTACTTC
TRBD2 | TRBJ2-2 | few | TRBV12-3/TRBV12-4 | CASSFSTSGRWELFF | TGTGCCAGCAGTTTTTCGACTAGCGGGAGGTGGGAGCTGTTTTTT
TRBD1 | TRBJ2-7 | many | TRBV11-2 | CASSSRQGAYEQYF | TGTGCCAGCAGCTCCAGACAGGGCGCCTACGAGCAGTACTTC
TRBD1 | TRBJ1-2 | many | TRBV6-5 | CASRYFQGGRYTF | TGTGCCAGTCGTTACTTCCAGGGGGGCCGCTACACCTTC
TRBD1 | TRBJ1-1 | NA | TRBV12-3/TRBV12-4 | CASSLRGGAQVNTEAFF | TGTGCCAGCAGTTTAAGAGGGGGCGCCCAAGTGAACACTGAAGCTTTCTTT
TRBD2 | TRBJ2-7 | many | TRBV6-2/TRBV6-3 | CASTEKAGLQYF | TGTGCCAGCACAGAGAAAGCGGGGCTGCAGTACTTC
NA | TRBJ2-7 | many | TRBV12-3/TRBV12-4 | CASSFPGVEQYF | TGTGCCAGCAGTTTTCCCGGTGTCGAGCAGTACTTC
NA | TRBJ1-1 | NA | TRBV28 | CASSAPVNTEAFF | TGTGCCAGCAGTGCACCGGTTAACACTGAAGCTTTCTTT
NA | TRBJ2-7 | many | TRBV20-1 | CSARDSERRVYEQYF | TGCAGTGCTAGAGATTCCGAGCGGAGGGTTTACGAGCAGTACTTC
NA | TRBJ1-1 | NA | TRBV3-1 | CASSPYIPFGEAFF | TGTGCCAGCAGCCCCTATATCCCCTTCGGGGAAGCTTTCTTT
NA | TRBJ1-2 | many | TRBV5-1 | CASSAGLSSLPNYGYTF | TGCGCCAGCAGTGCAGGGCTCTCTAGTCTCCCTAACTATGGCTACACCTTC
TRBD1 | TRBJ1-1 | many | TRBV19 | CASSLTGETEAFF | TGTGCCAGTAGTCTAACAGGGGAGACTGAAGCTTTCTTT
NA | TRBJ2-5 | NA | TRBV7-9 | CASSSNRETQYF | TGTGCCAGCAGCTCGAACAGGGAGACCCAGTACTTC
TRBD2 | TRBJ2-5 | many | TRBV7-2 | CASSLERGGETQYF | TGTGCCAGCAGCTTAGAACGGGGGGGAGAGACCCAGTACTTC
TRBD1 | TRBJ1-2 | NA | TRBV7-2 | CASRGRGTGYGYTF | TGTGCCAGCAGGGGAAGGGGGACAGGATACGGCTACACCTTC
NA | TRBJ1-1 | many | TRBV6-2/TRBV6-3 | CASSYKLGMNTEAFF | TGTGCCAGCAGTTACAAGCTGGGGATGAACACTGAAGCTTTCTTT
TRBD1 | TRBJ1-5 | many | TRBV2 | CASEGQGVGQPQHF | TGTGCCAGCGAGGGACAGGGGGTAGGTCAGCCCCAGCATTTT
NA | TRBJ2-7 | many | TRBV7-2 | CASSLPQGSSYEQYF | TGTGCCAGCAGCTTACCCCAGGGGAGCTCCTACGAGCAGTACTTC
TRBD1 | TRBJ1-5 | many | TRBV12-3/TRBV12-4 | CASSSQGTGWNQPQHF | TGTGCCAGCAGTTCCCAGGGGACAGGGTGGAATCAGCCCCAGCATTTT
TRBD1 | TRBJ2-7 | many | TRBV20-1 | CSAVRQGTYEQYF | TGCAGTGCCGTCAGACAGGGTACCTACGAGCAGTACTTC
TRBD1 | TRBJ1-5 | many | TRBV15 | CATSRDRGPQQPQHF | TGTGCCACCAGCAGAGACAGGGGGCCGCAACAGCCCCAGCATTTT
NA | TRBJ2-7 | many | TRBV11-2 | CASSLVGSYEQYF | TGTGCCAGCTCACTGGTAGGCTCCTACGAGCAGTACTTC
TRBD1 | TRBJ1-1 | many | TRBV7-2 | CASSPAGQGTEAFF | TGTGCCAGCAGCCCAGCAGGACAGGGGACTGAAGCTTTCTTT
NA | TRBJ1-1 | NA | TRBV7-3 | CASSPDPGGEAFF | TGTGCCAGCAGCCCGGACCCCGGGGGTGAAGCTTTCTTT
TRBD2 | TRBJ2-6 | NA | TRBV2 | CASSSLSGRASGANVLTF | TGTGCCAGCAGTAGCCTGAGCGGGAGGGCCTCTGGGGCCAACGTCCTGACTTTC
NA | TRBJ2-5 | few | TRBV27 | CASWRNGLQETQYF | TGTGCCAGTTGGAGAAATGGACTTCAAGAGACCCAGTACTTC
TRBD2 | TRBJ2-7 | once | TRBV5-1 | CASSLGLQAGGPSSYEQYF | TGCGCCAGCAGCTTGGGTCTACAAGCGGGAGGGCCTTCCTCCTACGAGCAGTACTTC
NA | TRBJ1-1 | many | TRBV7-9 | CASGRQLDTEAFF | TGTGCCAGCGGCCGGCAGTTGGACACTGAAGCTTTCTTT
TRBD1 | TRBJ1-2 | many | TRBV10-3 | CAISTGTGNYGYTF | TGTGCCATCAGTACCGGGACAGGGAACTATGGCTACACCTTC
NA | TRBJ2-7 | NA | TRBV6-2/TRBV6-3 | CASSYWPGGSYEQYF | TGTGCCAGCAGTTATTGGCCCGGCGGCTCCTACGAGCAGTACTTC
TRBD1 | TRBJ2-7 | NA | TRBV11-1 | CASSPAGTGNAYEQYF | TGTGCCAGCAGCCCCGCCGGGACAGGGAATGCCTACGAGCAGTACTTC
NA | TRBJ1-1 | many | TRBV12-3/TRBV12-4 | CASSPGTEAFF | TGTGCCAGCAGTCCAGGGACTGAAGCTTTCTTT
NA | TRBJ1-5 | many | TRBV7-2 | CASSSRGVSGQPQHF | TGTGCCAGCAGCTCTAGGGGGGTTTCGGGGCAGCCCCAGCATTTT
NA | TRBJ1-2 | many | TRBV29-1 | CSVEDNRARYGYTF | TGCAGCGTTGAGGATAACAGGGCCAGGTATGGCTACACCTTC
NA | TRBJ1-1 | many | TRBV4-2 | CASSHARTALSTEAFF | TGTGCCAGCAGCCATGCCCGGACAGCCCTGAGTACTGAAGCTTTCTTT
NA | TRBJ1-4 | many | TRBV28 | CASSLPGTTNEKLFF | TGTGCCAGCAGTTTACCCGGGACAACTAATGAAAAACTGTTTTTT
NA | TRBJ2-5 | many | TRBV7-9 | CASSPWDQETQYF | TGTGCCAGCAGCCCCTGGGACCAAGAGACCCAGTACTTC
TRBD1 | TRBJ1-2 | NA | TRBV28 | CASSLEGQGGVYGYTF | TGTGCCAGCAGTTTGGAGGGACAGGGGGGAGTCTATGGCTACACCTTC
NA | TRBJ1-2 | many | TRBV6-1 | CASSEFGPLGTTF | TGTGCCAGCAGTGAATTCGGACCCTTGGGTACCACCTTC
NA | TRBJ1-1 | many | TRBV6-1 | CASGFPEAFF | TGTGCCAGCGGCTTCCCTGAAGCTTTCTTT
NA | TRBJ1-3 | NA | TRBV18 | CASSEDGMTRLSGNTMYF | TGTGCCAGCTCGGAGGACGGAATGACTCGTCTCTCTGGAAACACCATGTATTTT
NA | TRBJ2-7 | NA | TRBV12-3/TRBV12-4 | CASSLRSQYEQYF | TGTGCCAGCAGTTTGAGGTCCCAGTACGAGCAGTACTTC
TRBD1 | TRBJ2-5 | many | TRBV29-1 | CSVCPTGSGTQYF | TGCAGCGTTTGCCCGACAGGGTCGGGGACCCAGTACTTC
NA | TRBJ2-7 | many | TRBV28 | CASSFGGTEQYF | TGTGCCAGCAGTTTCGGAGGGACCGAGCAGTACTTC
NA | TRBJ1-1 | many | TRBV15 | CATSRDGWASTEAFF | TGTGCCACCAGCAGAGATGGTTGGGCGTCCACTGAAGCTTTCTTT